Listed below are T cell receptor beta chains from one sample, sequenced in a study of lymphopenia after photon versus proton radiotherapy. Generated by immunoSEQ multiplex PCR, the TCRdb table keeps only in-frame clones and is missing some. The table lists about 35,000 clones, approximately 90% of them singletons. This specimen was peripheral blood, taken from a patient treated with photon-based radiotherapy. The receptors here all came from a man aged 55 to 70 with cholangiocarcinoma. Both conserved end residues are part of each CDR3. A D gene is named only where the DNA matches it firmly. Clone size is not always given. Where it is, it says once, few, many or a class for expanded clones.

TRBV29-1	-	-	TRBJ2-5	TGCAGCGTACACAGCCGGGGGTTCCAAGAGACCCAGTACTTC	CSVHSRGFQETQYF
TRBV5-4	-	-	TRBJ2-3	TGTGCCAGCAGCTTGGATGATCATACGCAGTATTTT	CASSLDDHTQYF
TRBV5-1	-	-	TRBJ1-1	TGCGCCAGCAGCTTGAGGGGAGGGGCAGGGACTGAAGCTTTCTTT	CASSLRGGAGTEAFF
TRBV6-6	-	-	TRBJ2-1	TGTGCCAGCAGCTCCCCGCTTAGTAGGGATGAGCAGTTCTTC	CASSSPLSRDEQFF
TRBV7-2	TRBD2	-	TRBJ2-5	TGTGCCAGCAGCCCCAGGCCACTAGCGGGATTAGAGACCCAGTACTTC	CASSPRPLAGLETQYF
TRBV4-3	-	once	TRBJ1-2	TGCGCCAGCAGCCAAGTGGATGGAGGAGCTAACTATGGCTACACCTTC	CASSQVDGGANYGYTF
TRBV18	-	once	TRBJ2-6	TGTGCCAGCTCACCACGGGCGGCCTCTGGGGCCAACGTCCTGACTTTC	CASSPRAASGANVLTF
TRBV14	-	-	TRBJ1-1	TGTGCCAGCAGCCAAGATTACCGCACTGAAGCTTTCTTT	CASSQDYRTEAFF
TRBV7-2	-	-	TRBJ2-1	TGTGCCAGCAGCAGCTCGAGACTCATCAATGAGCAGTTCTTC	CASSSSRLINEQFF
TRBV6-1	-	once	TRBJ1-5	TGTGCCAGCAGTGGGAAAGGATATCGGCCTAGCAATCAGCCCCAGCATTTT	CASSGKGYRPSNQPQHF
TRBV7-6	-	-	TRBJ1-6	TGTGCCAGCAGCCCTAGCCAGGGGAATTCACCCCTCCACTTT	CASSPSQGNSPLHF
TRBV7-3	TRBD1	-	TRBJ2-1	TGTGCCAGCAGCTTAACGTCACAGGGGGGTGAGCAGTTCTTC	CASSLTSQGGEQFF
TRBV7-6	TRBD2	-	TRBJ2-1	TGTGCCAGCAGCTTAGGCCGGGAGGGGAATGAGCAGTTCTTC	CASSLGREGNEQFF
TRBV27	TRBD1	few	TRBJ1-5	TGTGCCAGCAGGTCGGGACAGGTCAATCAGCCCCAGCATTTT	CASRSGQVNQPQHF
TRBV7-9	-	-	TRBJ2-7	TGTGCCAGCAGCTCCTGGGACTACGAGCAGTACTTC	CASSSWDYEQYF
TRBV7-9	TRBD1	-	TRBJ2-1	TGTGCCAGCAGCAAAAGACAGGGGAGCTCCTACAATGAGCAGTTCTTC	CASSKRQGSSYNEQFF
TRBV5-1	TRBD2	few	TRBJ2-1	TGCGCCAGCAGCGCCGGACTAGCGCTACACAATGAGCAGTTCTTC	CASSAGLALHNEQFF
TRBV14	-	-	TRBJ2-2	TGTGCCAGCAGCCATTATGTAGGGACCGGGGAGCTGTTTTTT	CASSHYVGTGELFF
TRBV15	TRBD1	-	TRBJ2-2	TGTGCCACCAGCAGAGGTGGCAGGGGGACCGGGGAGCTGTTTTTT	CATSRGGRGTGELFF
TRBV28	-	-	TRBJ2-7	TGTGCCAGCAGGGGGGACACCTACGAGCAGTACTTC	CASRGDTYEQYF
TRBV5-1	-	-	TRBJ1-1	TGCGCCAGCAGTCGCCAGCCCGGGACGGCAAACACTGAAGCTTTCTTT	CASSRQPGTANTEAFF
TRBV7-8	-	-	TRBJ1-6	TGTGCCAGCAGCTCCCGGGCTGGCTTCGGGTCACCCCTCCACTTT	CASSSRAGFGSPLHF
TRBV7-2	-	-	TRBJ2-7	TGTGCCAGCAGCTTAACTGGGTTTATTTATGAGCAGTACTTC	CASSLTGFIYEQYF
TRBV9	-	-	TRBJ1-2	TGTGCCAGCAGCCCTGTAGTGGGCGGAGGCTATGGCTACACCTTC	CASSPVVGGGYGYTF
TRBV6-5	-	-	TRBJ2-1	TGTGCCAGCAGTACTATACGGACTGACTACAATGAGCAGTTCTTC	CASSTIRTDYNEQFF
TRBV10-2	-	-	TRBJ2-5	TGCGCCAGCACGGGTGTGAACACACAAGAGACCCAGTACTTC	CASTGVNTQETQYF
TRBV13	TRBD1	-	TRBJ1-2	TGTGCCAGCAGCTTAGGGGGACAGGGGAGGAACTATGGCTACACCTTC	CASSLGGQGRNYGYTF
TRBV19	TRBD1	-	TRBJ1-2	TGTGCCAGTAGTACCCTGGACAGGACCGGGTATGGCTACACCTTC	CASSTLDRTGYGYTF
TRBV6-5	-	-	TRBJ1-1	TGTGCCAGCAGTTACAACGGGGGGCTGCTCGGCACTGAAGCTTTCTTT	CASSYNGGLLGTEAFF
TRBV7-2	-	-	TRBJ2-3	TGTGCCAGCAGCTTAGACACAGATACGCAGTATTTT	CASSLDTDTQYF
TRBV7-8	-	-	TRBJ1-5	TGTGCCAGCAGCTTAGTAACGGGGGCTCAGCCCCAGCATTTT	CASSLVTGAQPQHF
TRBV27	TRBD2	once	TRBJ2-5	TGTGCCAGCAGTATGGGGGGACTAGCGAAGGGAGAGACCCAGTACTTC	CASSMGGLAKGETQYF
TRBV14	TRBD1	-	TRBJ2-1	TGTGCCAGCAGCCAAGTGAACAGGGGAAATGAGCAGTTCTTC	CASSQVNRGNEQFF